One T cell receptor beta chain is described in this entry. This entry belongs to a study of blood T cell repertoires in COVID-19. Study as a whole: Researchers got acute and convalescent COVID-19 samples from the United States, Italy and Spain.

Original data processing: Estimation of nucleated cell counts relied on the amplification of reference gene primers. Some clones are missing from TCRdb's copy, which holds only in-frame ones; the method was immunoSEQ multiplex PCR. D and trimming were read from the DNA, whereas the V and J calls and clone size are those reported in that table. The repertoire holds 140,000 to 150,000 clones, roughly 90% seen once, with around 2.9% in the top ten. The CDR3 is 14 residues long. V shed 5 bases and J 1 base; nucleotides not matched to a gene: 1. CDR1 and CDR2 from the germline V gene are KGHDR and SFDVKD.

The chain recombines TRBV24-1 with TRBJ1-1, with 9 bases matching TRBD1. Sequencing was performed on peripheral blood. This receptor was identified in a man between 60 and 70 years old with active or convalescent COVID-19. CDR3 sequence (DNA): TGTGCCACCAGTGGACAGGGGGAGAACACTGAAGCTTTCTTT. Protein product: CATSGQGENTEAFF.